This entry lists 21 T cell receptor beta chains sequenced from one sample in a study of T cell responses to AZD1222 COVID-19 vaccine. This table comes from immunoSEQ multiplex PCR, and its TCRdb copy is limited to in-frame clones, with some not included. This table holds about 76,000 clones, roughly 80% found once. Specimen: peripheral blood, collected 28 days after the second dose of the MenACWY control vaccine. The receptors were sampled from an adult who received the MenACWY meningococcal vaccine as a control.

The chain joins TRBV29-1 to TRBJ2-2; 10 bases are shared with TRBD2. CDR3 size: 15 residues. Germline CDR1 is SQVTM and CDR2 is ANQGSEA. V shed 7 bases and J 3 bases; nucleotides not matched to a gene: 8. In DNA form, the CDR3 reads TGCAGCGCGAAGCGGGGGGGACCTTACACCGGGGAGCTGTTTTTT. Translating it yields CSAKRGGPYTGELFF.

The CDR3 coding sequence is TGTGCCAGCAGCCGACAGGGGCAGGGAGATACGCAGTATTTT. Protein sequence: CASSRQGQGDTQYF. This chain links TRBV7-9 with TRBJ2-3; 8 bases are a match to TRBD1. The V segment lost 5 bases and the J segment 5 bases; nucleotides outside the gene matches: 6. CDR1 is SEHNR and CDR2 is FQNEAQ in the germline V gene (reference sequence). The CDR3 length is 14 residues.

V gene TRBV28 combines with J gene TRBJ1-1; TRBD1 matches at 7 bases. The trim removed 6 bases at V and 0 bases at J, leaving 7 bases unmatched. The germline V gene encodes CDR1 MDHEN and CDR2 SYDVKM. The CDR3 runs 15 residues. CDR3 sequence reads: CASRLRTGLNTEAFF. In DNA, the CDR3 is TGTGCCAGCAGGCTACGGACAGGCCTGAACACTGAAGCTTTCTTT.

The J gene is TRBJ2-7, the V gene TRBV7-2; D may be TRBD1 (6 bases). The V gene's germline CDR1 is SGHTA and CDR2 FQGNSA. V lost 2 bases to trimming and J lost 6 bases, with 11 bases between them. The CDR3 is 13 amino acids. Here the CDR3 DNA reads TGTGCCAGCAGCTTACCAGGGGTCCCCGAGCAGTACTTC. This translates into CASSLPGVPEQYF.

The sample holds a few counts of this clone. The chain uses TRBV9 and TRBJ1-2; D is unresolved. Germline values: CDR1 SGDLS, CDR2 YYNGEE. V was shortened by 0 bases and J by 7 bases, with 10 bases between the two germline ends. This CDR3 region has 13 residues. The CDR3, as DNA: TGTGCCAGCAGCGTAGGAGGGATGGGTGGCTACACCTTC. It encodes CASSVGGMGGYTF.

This chain joins TRBV7-9 and TRBJ2-1, with D possibly being TRBD2 (5 bases). CDR1 is SEHNR and CDR2 is FQNEAQ in the germline V gene (reference sequence). The CDR3 extends over 16 amino acids. V lost 10 bases, J lost 1 base, and 20 bases lay in between. CDR3: CATRTPTRASYNEQFF. The CDR3 DNA follows: TGTGCCACCCGCACGCCCACTAGAGCATCCTACAATGAGCAGTTCTTC.

V usage is TRBV9 and J usage is TRBJ1-6, with D unresolved. The CDR3 spans 14 residues. The germline V gene encodes CDR1 SGDLS and CDR2 YYNGEE. The V end was cut by 0 bases, the J end by 8 bases, with 9 bases between. The CDR3 loop is CASSVAGVDSPLHF. DNA for the CDR3: TGTGCCAGCAGCGTAGCTGGGGTGGATTCACCCCTCCACTTT.

In its sample, this clone was seen once. CDR3 protein: CASSSTGDWDEQYF. The DNA of the CDR3 is TGTGCCAGCAGCTCTACAGGGGACTGGGACGAGCAGTACTTC. The V gene is TRBV7-8, the J gene TRBJ2-7; TRBD1 is a possible D gene (7 bases). There are 14 residues in the CDR3. CDR1 is SGHVS, CDR2 FQNEAQ, per germline. With 4 bases removed from V and 5 bases from J, the gap between germline ends came to 15 bases.

The chain joins TRBV5-4 to TRBJ2-1; D remains ambiguous. Germline V gives CDR1 SGHNT, CDR2 YYREEE (reference sequence). V was cut by 2 bases and J by 7 bases, with 7 bases left in between. The CDR3 totals 12 residues. Here the CDR3 reads CASSFPSNEQFF. Written as DNA, the CDR3 is TGTGCCAGCAGCTTTCCATCGAATGAGCAGTTCTTC. The complete variable domain, with remaining parts taken from reference TRBV5-4 and TRBJ2-1, reads ETGVTQSPTHLIKTRGQQVTLRCSSQSGHNTVSWYQQALGQGPQFIFQYYREEENGRGNFPPRFSGLQFPNYSSELNVNALELDDSALYLCASSFPSNEQFFGPGTRLTVL.

The V and J genes are TRBV6-1 and TRBJ1-2, with 7 bases matching TRBD1. Germline V gene lookup returns CDR1 MNHNS and CDR2 SASEGT. This CDR3 region has 15 residues. Germline trimming cut 2 bases from V and 4 bases from J; bases unmatched to any gene: 7. This chain's CDR3 is CASSEQQGQPYGYTF. For the CDR3, the DNA is TGTGCCAGCAGTGAACAACAGGGACAGCCCTATGGCTACACCTTC.

The rearrangement links TRBV11-2 to TRBJ2-7; 7 bases agree with TRBD2. The CDR3 sequence is 15 residues long. Germline assignment: CDR1 SGHAT and CDR2 FQNNGV. J gave up 3 bases and V 0 bases, and 5 bases lay outside the gene matches. The DNA for the CDR3 is TGTGCCAGCAGCTTAGATGGGGCTAGCGGCTACGAGCAGTACTTC. Protein product: CASSLDGASGYEQYF.

The CDR3 sequence: CASSVGVAESYNEQFF. CDR3 DNA sequence: TGTGCCAGCAGCGTAGGGGTAGCGGAATCCTACAATGAGCAGTTCTTC. The chain has TRBV9 and TRBJ2-1, with a weak D call TRBD2 (6 bases). The germline V and J ends were trimmed by 0 bases and 1 base, with 11 bases remaining between them. The length of the CDR3 is 16 residues. Germline V lookup: CDR1 SGDLS, CDR2 YYNGEE.

The chain employs TRBV7-9 and TRBJ2-1, with 8 nucleotides matching TRBD1. Trimming took 5 bases from V and 6 from J; bases not matched to a gene: 15. CDR1 and CDR2 (germline): SEHNR, FQNEAQ (reference sequence). The CDR3 runs 17 residues. CDR3 region: CASSPSTGQGRGNEQFF. CDR3 nucleotides: TGTGCCAGCAGCCCTAGCACCGGACAGGGCAGAGGCAATGAGCAGTTCTTC.

The V call is TRBV7-9, the J call TRBJ2-3, with 7 bases aligning to TRBD1. CDR1 and CDR2 (germline): SEHNR, FQNEAQ (reference sequence). The CDR3 loop spans 13 amino acids. J gave up 11 bases and V 3 bases, and 8 bases lay outside the gene matches. In DNA form, the CDR3 reads TGTGCCAGCAGCTTCCAAAACCGGGACAGGCAGTATTTT. Translating gives CASSFQNRDRQYF.

The rearrangement joins TRBV30 to TRBJ2-1; no firm D call. Trimming pared 4 bases from V and 6 bases from J, leaving 13 bases between. This CDR3 is 13 amino acids long. Germline V gives CDR1 GTSNPN, CDR2 SVGIG (reference sequence). CDR3 nucleotide sequence: TGTGCCTGGACACGTCAACGAGGCAATGAGCAGTTCTTC. Translated: CAWTRQRGNEQFF.

This chain uses TRBV7-2 with TRBJ1-2, with 7 bases lining up with TRBD1. J gave up 5 bases and V 1 base, and 4 bases lay outside the gene matches. CDR3 length: 14 amino acids. Germline loops: CDR1 SGHTA, CDR2 FQGNSA. This CDR3 reads CASSLGGRGYGYTF. CDR3 nucleotides: TGTGCCAGCAGCTTAGGCGGCAGGGGGTATGGCTACACCTTC.

This rearrangement joins TRBV30 to TRBJ2-1; either TRBD1 or TRBD2 may supply D (5 bases each). CDR3 length: 14 amino acids. The germline CDR1 and CDR2 sequences are GTSNPN and SVGIG (reference sequence). The V end was cut by 4 bases, the J end by 0 bases, with 10 bases between. The CDR3 is CAWKGTVSYNEQFF. CDR3 DNA: TGTGCCTGGAAAGGGACCGTCTCCTACAATGAGCAGTTCTTC.

V and J are TRBV5-6 and TRBJ1-3, with a tentative D call TRBD1 (5 bases). The CDR3 contains 15 residues. Looked up from germline, CDR1 is SGHDT and CDR2 is YYEEEE. The ends were cut back, 4 bases at V and 5 bases at J, with 16 bases in the middle. CDR3 amino acids: CASSQRGLGRNTIYF. Here the CDR3 DNA reads TGTGCCAGCAGCCAGCGGGGTCTGGGGCGAAACACCATATATTTT.

The rearrangement links TRBV3-1 (or the pseudogene TRBV3-2) to TRBJ1-2, with D tentatively TRBD1 (5 bases). Trimming pared 4 bases from V and 5 bases from J, leaving 14 bases between. CDR1 and CDR2 (germline): LGHDT, YNNKEL (reference sequence). This CDR3 is built from 14 residues. For the CDR3, the DNA is TGTGCCAGCAGCCCTAGGGGCCTCAAGTATGGCTACACCTTC. Amino acids: CASSPRGLKYGYTF.

CDR3 sequence (DNA): TGTGCCTGGAGCCCCAACAGGGGGGCGATGTGGAACACTGAAGCTTTCTTT. This gives the protein CAWSPNRGAMWNTEAFF. The chain carries TRBV30 and TRBJ1-1; 8 bases fit TRBD1. Per the germline V gene, CDR1 is GTSNPN and CDR2 is SVGIG (reference sequence). The CDR3 is 17 amino acids. J lost 1 base, V lost 3 bases, and 13 bases had no gene match. The full variable domain, in which reference TRBV30 and TRBJ1-1 provide the parts outside the CDR3, is SQTIHQWPATLVQPVGSPLSLECTVEGTSNPNLYWYRQAAGRGLQLLFYSVGIGQISSEVPQNLSASRPQDRQFILSSKKLLLSDSGFYLCAWSPNRGAMWNTEAFFGQGTRLTVV.

This chain uses TRBV5-8 with TRBJ2-5; D is undetermined. This CDR3 is 14 amino acids long. V lost 4 bases to trimming and J lost 4 bases, with 14 bases between them. Germline V lookup: CDR1 SGHTS, CDR2 YDEGEE. CDR3 sequence reads: CASSATHPGETQYF. The CDR3 DNA follows: TGTGCCAGCAGCGCTACTCACCCAGGAGAGACCCAGTACTTC.